The entry that follows covers one T cell receptor (beta chain) sequence. Its antigen is currently unknown. The V end lost 0 bases, the J end lost 0 bases, and 10 bases lay between the germline ends. This CDR3 is 16 amino acids long. CDR1 and CDR2 (germline): SGHNT, YYREEE (reference sequence). Assay used: immunoSEQ multiplex PCR; TCRdb lists only in-frame clones, some missing. This repertoire shows approximately 220,000 clones, 85% to 95% found once; its top ten account for roughly 0.99%. The sample belongs to a study of T cell responses to AZD1222 COVID-19 vaccine. Study-level results: Researchers took repertoire samples only after the peak T cell response had come.

The sequence derives from an adult in good health. The sequencing here drew on peripheral blood, taken on day 0 of MenACWY control vaccination. The chain couples TRBV5-4 to TRBJ1-5; tentatively, D is TRBD1 (6 bases). Here the CDR3 reads CASSLGGGLSNQPQHF. The CDR3 coding sequence is TGTGCCAGCAGCTTGGGAGGGGGGCTTAGCAATCAGCCCCAGCATTTT.